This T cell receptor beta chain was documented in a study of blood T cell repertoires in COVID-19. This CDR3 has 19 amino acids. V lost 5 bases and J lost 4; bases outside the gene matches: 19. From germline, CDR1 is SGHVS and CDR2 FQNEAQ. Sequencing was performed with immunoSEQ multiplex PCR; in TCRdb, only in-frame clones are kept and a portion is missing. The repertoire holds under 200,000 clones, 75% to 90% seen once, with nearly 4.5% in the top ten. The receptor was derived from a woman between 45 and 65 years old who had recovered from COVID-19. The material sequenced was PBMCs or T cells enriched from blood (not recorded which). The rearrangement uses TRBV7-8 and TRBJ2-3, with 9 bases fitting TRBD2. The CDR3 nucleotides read TGTGCCAGCAGCCCCCAGGGCGCGGGGGGGCCTCTTTTTTCAGATACGCAGTATTTT. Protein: CASSPQGAGGPLFSDTQYF.